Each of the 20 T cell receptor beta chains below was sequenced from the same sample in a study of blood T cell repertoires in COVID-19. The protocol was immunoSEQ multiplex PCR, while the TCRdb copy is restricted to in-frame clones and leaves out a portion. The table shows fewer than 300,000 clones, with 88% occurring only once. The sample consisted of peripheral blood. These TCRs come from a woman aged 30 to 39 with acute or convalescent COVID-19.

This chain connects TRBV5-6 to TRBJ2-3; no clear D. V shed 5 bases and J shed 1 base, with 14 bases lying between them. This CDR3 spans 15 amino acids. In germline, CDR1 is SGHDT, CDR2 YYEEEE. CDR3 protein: CASSSSWHRTDTQYF. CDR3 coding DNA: TGTGCCAGCAGTTCGTCCTGGCACCGCACAGATACGCAGTATTTT.

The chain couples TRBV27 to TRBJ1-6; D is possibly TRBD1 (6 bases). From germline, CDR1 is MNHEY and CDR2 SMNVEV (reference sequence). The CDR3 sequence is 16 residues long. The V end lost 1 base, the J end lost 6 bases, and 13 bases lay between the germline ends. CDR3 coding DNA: TGTGCCAGCAGTTTATATGCAGGGGAAGGTAATTCACCCCTCCACTTT. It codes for CASSLYAGEGNSPLHF.

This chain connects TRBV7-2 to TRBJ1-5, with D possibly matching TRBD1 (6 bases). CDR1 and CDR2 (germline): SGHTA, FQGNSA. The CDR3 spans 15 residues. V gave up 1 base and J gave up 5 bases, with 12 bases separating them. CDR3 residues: CASSLGTVSYQPQHF. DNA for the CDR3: TGTGCCAGCAGCTTAGGGACAGTCAGCTATCAGCCCCAGCATTTT.

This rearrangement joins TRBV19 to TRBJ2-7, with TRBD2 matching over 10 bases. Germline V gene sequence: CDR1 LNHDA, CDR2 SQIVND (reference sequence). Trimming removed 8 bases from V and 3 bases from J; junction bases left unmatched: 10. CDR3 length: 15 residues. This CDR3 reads CASSIIAGGHYEQYF. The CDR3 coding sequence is TGTGCCAGTTCGATTATAGCGGGAGGCCACTACGAGCAGTACTTC.

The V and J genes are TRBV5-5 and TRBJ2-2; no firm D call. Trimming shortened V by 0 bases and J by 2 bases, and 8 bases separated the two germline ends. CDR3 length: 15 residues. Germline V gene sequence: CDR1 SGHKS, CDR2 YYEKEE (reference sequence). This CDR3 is CASSLETFNTGELFF. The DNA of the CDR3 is TGTGCCAGCAGCTTGGAGACATTTAACACCGGGGAGCTGTTTTTT. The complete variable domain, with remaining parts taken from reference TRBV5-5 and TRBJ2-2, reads DAGVTQSPTHLIKTRGQQVTLRCSPISGHKSVSWYQQVLGQGPQFIFQYYEKEERGRGNFPDRFSARQFPNYSSELNVNALLLGDSALYLCASSLETFNTGELFFGEGSRLTVL.

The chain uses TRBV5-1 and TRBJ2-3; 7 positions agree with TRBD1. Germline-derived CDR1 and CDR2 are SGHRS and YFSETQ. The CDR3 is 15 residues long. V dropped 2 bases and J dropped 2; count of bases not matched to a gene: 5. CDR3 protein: CASSLPGQNTDTQYF. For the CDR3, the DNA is TGCGCCAGCAGCTTACCGGGACAGAACACAGATACGCAGTATTTT.

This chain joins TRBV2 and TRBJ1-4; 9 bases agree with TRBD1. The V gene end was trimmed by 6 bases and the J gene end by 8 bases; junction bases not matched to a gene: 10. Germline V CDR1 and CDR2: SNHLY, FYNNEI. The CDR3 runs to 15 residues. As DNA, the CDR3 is TGTGCCAGCAGCGGCGTACAGGGGGCAACAGAAAAACTGTTTTTT. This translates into CASSGVQGATEKLFF.

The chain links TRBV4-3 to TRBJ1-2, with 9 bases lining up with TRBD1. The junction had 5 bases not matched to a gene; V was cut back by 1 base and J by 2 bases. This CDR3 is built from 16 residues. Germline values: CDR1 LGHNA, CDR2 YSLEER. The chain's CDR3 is CASSQAGQGINYGYTF. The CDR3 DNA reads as TGCGCCAGCAGCCAAGCGGGACAGGGCATAAACTATGGCTACACCTTC.

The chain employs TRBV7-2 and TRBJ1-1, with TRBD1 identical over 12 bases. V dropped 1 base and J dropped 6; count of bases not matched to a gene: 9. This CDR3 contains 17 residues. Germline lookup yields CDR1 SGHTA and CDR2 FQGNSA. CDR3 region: CASSLVGTGGSAAEAFF. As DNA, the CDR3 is TGTGCCAGCAGCTTAGTCGGGACAGGGGGCTCTGCCGCTGAAGCTTTCTTT.

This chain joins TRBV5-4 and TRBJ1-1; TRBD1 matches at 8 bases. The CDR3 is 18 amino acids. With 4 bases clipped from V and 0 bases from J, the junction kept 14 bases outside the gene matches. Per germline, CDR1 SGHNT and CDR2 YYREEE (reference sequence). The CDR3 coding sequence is TGTGCCAGCAGCGTACCCGGGACAGGAGCCCTCATGAACACTGAAGCTTTCTTT. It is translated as CASSVPGTGALMNTEAFF.

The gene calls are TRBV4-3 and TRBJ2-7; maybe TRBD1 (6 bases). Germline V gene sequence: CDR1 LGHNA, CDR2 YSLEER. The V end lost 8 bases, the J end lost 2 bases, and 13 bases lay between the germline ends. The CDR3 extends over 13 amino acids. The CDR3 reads CASGDMDAYEQYF. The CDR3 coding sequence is TGCGCCAGCGGGGACATGGATGCCTACGAGCAGTACTTC.

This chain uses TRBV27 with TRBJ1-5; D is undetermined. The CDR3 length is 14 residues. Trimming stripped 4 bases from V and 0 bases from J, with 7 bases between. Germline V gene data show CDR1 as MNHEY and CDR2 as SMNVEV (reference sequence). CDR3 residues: CASSSSYSNQPQHF. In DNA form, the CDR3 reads TGTGCCAGCAGTTCGAGTTATAGCAATCAGCCCCAGCATTTT.

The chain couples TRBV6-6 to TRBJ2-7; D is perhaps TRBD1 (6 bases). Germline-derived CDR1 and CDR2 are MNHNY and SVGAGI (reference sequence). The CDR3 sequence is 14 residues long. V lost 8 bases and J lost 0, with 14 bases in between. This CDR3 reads CASRSRDNSYEQYF. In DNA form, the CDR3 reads TGTGCCAGCCGGAGTAGGGACAACTCCTACGAGCAGTACTTC.

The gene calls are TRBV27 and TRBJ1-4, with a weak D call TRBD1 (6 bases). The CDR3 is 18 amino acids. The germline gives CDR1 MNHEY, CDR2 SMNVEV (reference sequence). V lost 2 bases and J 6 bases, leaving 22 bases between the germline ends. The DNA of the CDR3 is TGTGCCAGCAGTTTAAAGGGTTCCCGGACAGTAAAGGATGAAAAACTGTTTTTT. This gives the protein CASSLKGSRTVKDEKLFF.

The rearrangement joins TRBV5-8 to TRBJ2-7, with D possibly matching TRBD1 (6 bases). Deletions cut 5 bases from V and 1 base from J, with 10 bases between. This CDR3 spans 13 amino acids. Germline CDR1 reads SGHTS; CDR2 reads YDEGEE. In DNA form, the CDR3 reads TGTGCCAGCAGTAATCAGGGGTCCTACGAGCAGTACTTC. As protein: CASSNQGSYEQYF.

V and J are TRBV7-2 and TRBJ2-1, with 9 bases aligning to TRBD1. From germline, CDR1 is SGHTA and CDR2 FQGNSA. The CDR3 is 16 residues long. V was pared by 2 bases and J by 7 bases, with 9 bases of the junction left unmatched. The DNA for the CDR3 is TGTGCCAGCAGCTTACCTTGGGGGACAGGGATTAATGAGCAGTTCTTC. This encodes CASSLPWGTGINEQFF.

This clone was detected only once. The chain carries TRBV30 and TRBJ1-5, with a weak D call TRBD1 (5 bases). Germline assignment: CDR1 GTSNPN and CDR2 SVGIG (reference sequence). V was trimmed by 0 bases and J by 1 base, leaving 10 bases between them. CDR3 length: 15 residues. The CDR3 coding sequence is TGTGCCTGGAGTGTATCAGGGTCCAGCAATCAGCCCCAGCATTTT. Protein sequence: CAWSVSGSSNQPQHF. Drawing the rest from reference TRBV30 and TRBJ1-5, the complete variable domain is SQTIHQWPATLVQPVGSPLSLECTVEGTSNPNLYWYRQAAGRGLQLLFYSVGIGQISSEVPQNLSASRPQDRQFILSSKKLLLSDSGFYLCAWSVSGSSNQPQHFGDGTRLSIL.

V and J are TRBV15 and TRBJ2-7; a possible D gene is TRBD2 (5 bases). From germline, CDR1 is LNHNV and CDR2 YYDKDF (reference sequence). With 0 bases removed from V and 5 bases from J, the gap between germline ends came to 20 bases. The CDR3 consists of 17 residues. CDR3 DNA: TGTGCCACCAGCAGAGATATAGCAGCGGCTAGATGGGACGAGCAGTACTTC. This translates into CATSRDIAAARWDEQYF.

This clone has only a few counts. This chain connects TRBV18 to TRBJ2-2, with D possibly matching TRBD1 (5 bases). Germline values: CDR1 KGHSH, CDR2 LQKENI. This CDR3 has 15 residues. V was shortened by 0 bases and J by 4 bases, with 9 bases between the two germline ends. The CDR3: CASSPPSRVTGELFF. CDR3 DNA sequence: TGTGCCAGCTCACCACCGTCCAGGGTCACCGGGGAGCTGTTTTTT.

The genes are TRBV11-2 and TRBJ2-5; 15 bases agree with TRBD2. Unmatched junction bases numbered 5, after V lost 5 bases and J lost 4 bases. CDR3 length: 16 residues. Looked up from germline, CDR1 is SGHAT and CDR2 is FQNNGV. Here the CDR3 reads CASSAPGLAGGETQYF. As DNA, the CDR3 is TGTGCCAGCAGCGCACCGGGACTAGCGGGGGGAGAGACCCAGTACTTC.